The 23 T cell receptor beta chains given below trace back to one sample, sequenced in a study of T cell changes during pregnancy in multiple sclerosis. TCRdb's table, derived via immunoSEQ multiplex PCR, lists solely in-frame clones and lacks some. The table has approximately 50,000 clones, 92% seen once. The sample was CD4+ T cells from peripheral blood mononuclear cells, taken after pregnancy. The receptors stem from a female donor with multiple sclerosis, enrolled in a pregnancy study.

V usage is TRBV9 and J usage is TRBJ2-1; 11 bases are a match to TRBD2. There are 15 residues in the CDR3. J gave up 7 bases and V 4 bases, and 7 bases lay outside the gene matches. Germline loops: CDR1 SGDLS, CDR2 YYNGEE. The DNA for the CDR3 is TGTGCCAGCAGCCCGACACTAGCGGGAGCAAATGAGCAGTTCTTC. It translates to CASSPTLAGANEQFF.

J is TRBJ2-3 and V is TRBV29-1; 7 bases agree with TRBD2. The CDR3 spans 15 residues. Trimming removed 5 bases from V and 4 bases from J; junction bases left unmatched: 12. Germline V lookup: CDR1 SQVTM, CDR2 ANQGSEA. The CDR3 sequence: CSVRGSHTNPDTQYF. CDR3 bases: TGCAGCGTTCGCGGGAGCCACACAAACCCAGATACGCAGTATTTT.

This clone was seen only a few times. The chain has TRBV11-2 and TRBJ2-7, with 7 nucleotides matching TRBD2. The V gene end was trimmed by 2 bases and the J gene end by 3 bases; junction bases not matched to a gene: 7. Germline CDR1 is SGHAT and CDR2 is FQNNGV. The CDR3 loop spans 15 amino acids. The CDR3 DNA sequence: TGTGCCAGCAGCTTATCTCTCGGGGGGTACTACGAGCAGTACTTC. It yields the protein CASSLSLGGYYEQYF.

The CDR3 loop is CASSYSRGFSNEQFF. CDR3 DNA: TGTGCCAGCAGTTACTCTAGGGGGTTTAGCAATGAGCAGTTCTTC. The chain carries TRBV6-5 and TRBJ2-1; possible D gene TRBD1, 6 bases. Germline CDR1 and CDR2: MNHEY and SVGAGI. The CDR3 spans 15 residues. V lost 0 bases and J 6 bases, leaving 12 bases between the germline ends.

The rearrangement joins TRBV28 to TRBJ1-2; D is unclear. Germline values: CDR1 MDHEN, CDR2 SYDVKM. The CDR3 contains 14 residues. The ends were cut back, 5 bases at V and 2 bases at J, with 12 bases in the middle. CDR3 in amino acids: CASSTPGSNYGYTF. In DNA form, the CDR3 reads TGTGCCAGCAGTACCCCGGGATCCAACTATGGCTACACCTTC.

The rearrangement uses TRBV29-1 and TRBJ1-1, with a weak D call TRBD1 (5 bases). Germline loops: CDR1 SQVTM, CDR2 ANQGSEA. The CDR3 loop spans 12 amino acids. Trimming stripped 7 bases from V and 1 base from J, with 10 bases between. CDR3 nucleotides: TGCAGCGCCCGACAGACGAACACTGAAGCTTTCTTT. Translated, it gives CSARQTNTEAFF. The whole variable domain, remainder taken from reference TRBV29-1 and TRBJ1-1, is SAVISQKPSRDICQRGTSLTIQCQVDSQVTMMFWYRQQPGQSLTLIATANQGSEATYESGFVIDKFPISRPNLTFSTLTVSNMSPEDSSIYLCSARQTNTEAFFGQGTRLTVV.

Here the CDR3 reads CASSPGGLAGYEQYF. CDR3 coding DNA: TGTGCCAGCAGTCCAGGGGGACTAGCGGGTTACGAGCAGTACTTC. The chain uses TRBV6-6 and TRBJ2-7; TRBD2 matches 12 bases. This CDR3 has 15 amino acids. The germline gives CDR1 MNHNY, CDR2 SVGAGI (reference sequence). Unmatched junction bases numbered 6, after V lost 5 bases and J lost 4 bases.

This chain links TRBV7-9 with TRBJ1-5; D is unclear. V lost 1 base, J lost 7 bases, and 11 bases lay in between. Germline CDR1 SEHNR, CDR2 FQNEAQ (reference sequence). This CDR3 region has 14 residues. The CDR3 nucleotides are TGTGCCAGCAGCTTAGTCGGGATAAACCAGCCCCAGCATTTT. Translated, it gives CASSLVGINQPQHF.

The rearrangement links TRBV6-5 to TRBJ2-3; the match to TRBD2 covers 7 bases. This CDR3 region has 15 residues. V was clipped by 5 bases and J by 10 bases; unmatched bases: 15. Germline CDR1 reads MNHEY; CDR2 reads SVGAGI. The CDR3 loop is CASSGLAGATASQYF. The CDR3 DNA reads TGTGCCAGCAGTGGCCTCGCGGGAGCTACCGCTTCGCAGTATTTT.

The chain is built from TRBV2 and TRBJ2-7, with a weak D call TRBD1 (5 bases). CDR3 size: 13 residues. Germline loops: CDR1 SNHLY, CDR2 FYNNEI. V lost 6 bases, J lost 1 base, and 10 bases lay in between. CDR3 sequence (DNA): TGTGCCAGCAGCGACAGTGGTTCCTACGAGCAGTACTTC. It specifies CASSDSGSYEQYF.

The chain joins TRBV19 to TRBJ2-7; the D gene is possibly TRBD2 (6 bases). Germline V gene sequence: CDR1 LNHDA, CDR2 SQIVND (reference sequence). V lost 3 bases to trimming and J lost 2 bases, with 11 bases between them. The CDR3 has 14 amino acids. The CDR3 sequence: CASSISGAAYEQYF. The CDR3 DNA is TGTGCCAGTAGTATTTCGGGAGCAGCCTACGAGCAGTACTTC.

V and J are TRBV5-1 and TRBJ2-2, with 7 positions matching TRBD1. CDR1 and CDR2 from the germline V gene are SGHRS and YFSETQ. With V trimmed by 4 bases and J by 6 bases, 9 bases remained unmatched. This CDR3 is built from 15 residues. CDR3: CASSPQQGWAGELFF. CDR3 coding DNA: TGCGCCAGCAGCCCACAACAGGGGTGGGCCGGGGAGCTGTTTTTT.

Here the CDR3 DNA reads TGTGCCAGCAGTAGGACTTGGACAGATACGCAGTATTTT. It translates to CASSRTWTDTQYF. The V and J genes are TRBV6-5 and TRBJ2-3; D may be TRBD2 (5 bases). The CDR3 extends over 13 amino acids. Between the trimmed V and J ends, which lost 5 bases and 3 bases, there was a span of 9 bases. Per germline, CDR1 MNHEY and CDR2 SVGAGI.

The J gene is TRBJ2-2, the V gene TRBV4-3; no firm D call. CDR3 size: 16 residues. V was clipped by 0 bases and J by 2 bases, with 10 bases between them. Germline V gene sequence: CDR1 LGHNA, CDR2 YSLEER. The CDR3 bases are TGCGCCAGCAGCCAAGATGCGCCCCCAAACACCGGGGAGCTGTTTTTT. Translating gives CASSQDAPPNTGELFF.

In this sample, this clone turned up once. The chain joins TRBV6-1 to TRBJ2-7; D might be TRBD1 (5 bases). The CDR3 totals 12 residues. Looked up from germline, CDR1 is MNHNS and CDR2 is SASEGT. Trimming removed 4 bases from V and 6 bases from J, with 10 bases in between. The DNA of the CDR3 is TGTGCCAGCAGTGTTGGGGCGCCCGAGCAGTACTTC. It codes for CASSVGAPEQYF.

The J gene is TRBJ2-1, the V gene TRBV6-5; a weak D match, TRBD2 (6 bases). Germline V gives CDR1 MNHEY, CDR2 SVGAGI. The CDR3 totals 14 residues. The V end lost 5 bases, the J end lost 1 base, and 9 bases lay between the germline ends. The CDR3 DNA reads TGTGCCAGCAGTCCTCTAGCGTCCTACAATGAGCAGTTCTTC. This encodes CASSPLASYNEQFF.

V and J are TRBV7-2 and TRBJ2-1; possible D gene TRBD1, 5 bases. This CDR3 contains 15 residues. The germline V gene has CDR1 SGHTA and CDR2 FQGNSA. The V end was cut by 1 base, the J end by 6 bases, with 13 bases between. Written as DNA, the CDR3 is TGTGCCAGCAGCTTAGACTCGACAGTTAGCAATGAGCAGTTCTTC. Translating gives CASSLDSTVSNEQFF.

V and J are TRBV6-1 and TRBJ1-2, with 7 nucleotides matching TRBD1. Germline assignment: CDR1 MNHNS and CDR2 SASEGT. V lost 6 bases and J lost 10; bases outside the gene matches: 17. CDR3 length equals 15 residues. In DNA form, the CDR3 reads TGTGCCAGCAGACCCCGACAGGGCTTTCCGGGGGTCTACACCTTC. It yields the protein CASRPRQGFPGVYTF.

The CDR3 sequence is CASSTLSGNPCEQYF. CDR3 nucleotide sequence: TGTGCCAGCAGCACTCTTAGCGGCAACCCGTGCGAGCAGTACTTC. The chain recombines TRBV21-1 with TRBJ2-7; the D call TRBD2 from the table was never checked on the DNA. TRBV21-1 is described as a pseudogene. CDR3 length: 15 residues.

The CDR3 loop is CAWSAGLSYNEQFF. The DNA for the CDR3 is TGTGCCTGGAGTGCGGGACTCTCCTACAATGAGCAGTTCTTC. The chain joins TRBV30 to TRBJ2-1; tentative D call: TRBD2 (6 bases). CDR3 length: 14 amino acids. The germline CDR1 and CDR2 sequences are GTSNPN and SVGIG (reference sequence). V dropped 1 base and J dropped 0 bases, with 7 bases sitting between them.

The rearrangement joins TRBV10-3 to TRBJ2-1; 11 nucleotides line up with TRBD2. From germline, CDR1 is ENHRY and CDR2 SYGVKD. The CDR3 contains 18 residues. The junction had 9 bases not matched to a gene; V was cut back by 2 bases and J by 3 bases. CDR3 residues: CAISEVPLAGGLYNEQFF. CDR3 nucleotides: TGTGCCATCAGTGAGGTCCCGCTAGCGGGAGGACTCTACAATGAGCAGTTCTTC.

The genes are TRBV7-2 and TRBJ2-7; 7 nucleotides match TRBD1. After removal of 1 base from V and 0 bases from J, the junction contained 9 bases not matched to a gene. CDR3 length equals 17 residues. Germline lookup yields CDR1 SGHTA and CDR2 FQGNSA. CDR3 loop: CASSLVIFGQDSYEQYF. The DNA of the CDR3 is TGTGCCAGCAGCTTAGTGATATTCGGACAGGACTCCTACGAGCAGTACTTC.

This sequence joins TRBV7-6 and TRBJ1-1; D might be TRBD1 (6 bases). The germline CDR1 and CDR2 sequences are SGHVS and FNYEAQ. The CDR3 is 16 residues long. V was trimmed by 5 bases and J by 3 bases, leaving 19 bases between them. CDR3: CASSALTRGSYTEAFF. Here the CDR3 DNA reads TGTGCCAGCAGCGCGCTTACCAGGGGTTCGTACACTGAAGCTTTCTTT. Together with reference TRBV7-6 and TRBJ1-1, the CDR3 gives the full variable domain: GAGVSQSPRYKVTKRGQDVALRCDPISGHVSLYWYRQALGQGPEFLTYFNYEAQQDKSGLPNDRFSAERPEGSISTLTIQRTEQRDSAMYRCASSALTRGSYTEAFFGQGTRLTVV.